This record concerns one T cell receptor (beta chain) sequence. The antigen is undetermined. TCRdb reanalyzed the 5' RACE reads and collapses them to one entry per CDR3 protein, without DNA. In all, the sample yields about 260,000 distinct CDR3 sequences. Germline V CDR1 and CDR2: MNHNS, SASEGT. The CDR3 length is 15 residues. These data come from a study of T cells expressing NK-cell markers. Findings and caveats of the study: It is unclear if expanded NKG2C-expressing clones target HCMV antigens.

The sequencing input was blood T cells: a sorted CD56 or NKG2C T cell subset, CD4+ or CD8+ T cells, or bulk PBMC T cells (not recorded which). The chain recombines TRBV6-1 with TRBJ1-2. The receptor comes from a man younger than 30 in good health. The CDR3 here is CAAQADRYSNYGYTF.